This TCR beta chain is from a study of graft-versus-host responses after intestinal transplantation (dated by TCRdb to about 2021). Regarding the complete study: Multivisceral, liver-intestinal, or isolated intestinal transplants were received by the recipients. Of the 20 to 25 intestinal transplant recipients enrolled in the cohort, one of whom was a retransplant, 3 patients without pretransplant specimens were excluded. To identify alloreactive clones, pre-transplant mixed lymphocyte reaction products were sequenced and then compared with unstimulated pre-transplant donor and recipient T cells. A peak of at least 4% donor T cells among recipient peripheral blood mononuclear cells was the definition used for donor T cell macrochimerism. All recipients received anti-thymocyte globulin induction followed by maintenance tacrolimus and steroids for 3 to 4 years. Graft-versus-host and host-versus-graft alloreactive T cell clones were tracked in the graft, circulation and bone marrow after intestinal transplantation using bulk TCR-beta CDR3 sequencing. Samples from a few later patients were sequenced in-house on an Illumina MiSeq with MiXCR processing rather than by the commercial service. What the study reported, not specific to this receptor: In patients with donor T cell macrochimerism, the allografts had high GvH to HvG T cell clonal ratios. Early after transplant, peak levels of circulating GvH clones were associated with declines in HvG clones. GvH clones were detected in recipient bone marrow, and some of these GvH clones were observed earlier in ileal mucosa or blood, consistent with an intestinal mucosal origin. The conclusions were limited by the relatively low number and heterogeneity of the intestinal transplant patients.

As to this clone: It lacks a known antigen. Base qualities are not provided; no much larger clone lies one nucleotide away.

V is cut back by 4 bases and J by 1 base, with 15 bases in the junction unmatched. Spanning cysteine to phenylalanine, the CDR3 consists of 20 amino acids. The entry retains the CDR3 DNA only, 60 bases that are in frame from base 1. CDR1 MGHRA and CDR2 YSYEKL were looked up in the germline V gene. To prepare the library, the immunoSEQ multiplex PCR assay was applied. For most patients, genomic DNA was isolated with the Qiagen DNeasy Blood and Tissue Kit and shipped frozen to Adaptive Biotechnologies for TCR sequencing. Adaptive Biotechnologies carried out high-throughput TCR-beta CDR3 sequencing of genomic DNA for most patients. Turning to the authors' computational methods: Adaptive's ImmunoSEQ software supplied the TCR sequencing data for around 19 patients, while MiXCR and VDJtools were used to process a few other patients. To correct CD4 versus CD8 sorting errors, any sequence found in both subsets at a frequency ratio below 5:1 was removed. Because the origin of CDR3 nucleotide sequences shared between donor and recipient could not be assigned, those sequences were removed. Alloreactive clones required at least 2-fold expansion over unstimulated cells and minimum CFSE-low frequency of 0.002% (template counts) or 0.001% (read counts). Mappable clones were those detected in sequenced pre-transplant spleen, lymph node, or MLR CFSE-low populations of the donor or recipient. The cumulative frequency of alloreactive clones was calculated as a percentage of all sequences, weighted by copy number. Drawn from immuneACCESS, this table holds only the in-frame rearrangements with V and J called that TCRdb kept. Clones are partly lost; checked studies trace under half to an unresolved V gene and leave the rest unexplained. V and J calls and clone size are given by that table; D and trimming were obtained from the DNA. The sample profile shows 150,000 or so clones; 80% to 95% of them were found once. The ten largest clones add up to 0.15% to 0.2% of the sample.

The time point label, as the study defines it: cells obtained before transplantation from donor or recipient. CD3+CD4+ and CD3+CD8+ populations were FACS-sorted from unstimulated pre-transplant donor and recipient cells taken from spleen or lymph nodes. This clonotype originated in a human donor who received an intestinal transplant. The V and J genes are TRBV4-1 and TRBJ2-3; TRBD2 agrees with 12 junctional bases. The material was unstimulated CD4+ T cells sorted from spleen or lymph node cells, obtained before intestinal transplant. The CDR3 region has the sequence CASSPTTSGRIGRGTDTQYF. At the DNA level, the sequence is TGCGCCAGCAGCCCCACGACTAGCGGGAGAATTGGGAGAGGCACAGATACGCAGTATTTT.